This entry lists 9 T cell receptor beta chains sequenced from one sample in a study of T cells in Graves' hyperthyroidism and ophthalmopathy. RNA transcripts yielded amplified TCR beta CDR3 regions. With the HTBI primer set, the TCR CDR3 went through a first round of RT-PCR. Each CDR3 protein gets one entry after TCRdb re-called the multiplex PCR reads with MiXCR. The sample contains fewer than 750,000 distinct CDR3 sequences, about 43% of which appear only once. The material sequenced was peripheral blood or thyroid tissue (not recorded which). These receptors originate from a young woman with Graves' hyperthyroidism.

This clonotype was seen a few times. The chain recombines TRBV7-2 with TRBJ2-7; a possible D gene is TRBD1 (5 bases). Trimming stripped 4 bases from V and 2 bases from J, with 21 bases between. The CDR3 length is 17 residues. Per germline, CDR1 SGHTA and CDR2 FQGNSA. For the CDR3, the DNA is TGTGCCAGCAGCTCTAGGAGTAGGGGTTTGAAACCCTACGAGCAGTACTTC. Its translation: CASSSRSRGLKPYEQYF.

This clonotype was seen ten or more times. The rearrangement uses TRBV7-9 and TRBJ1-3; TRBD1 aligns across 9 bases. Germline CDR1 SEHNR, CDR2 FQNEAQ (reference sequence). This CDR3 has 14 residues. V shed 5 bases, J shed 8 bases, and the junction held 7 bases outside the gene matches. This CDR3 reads CASSEDRGLYTIYF. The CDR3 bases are TGTGCCAGCAGCGAGGACAGGGGTTTATACACCATATATTTT.

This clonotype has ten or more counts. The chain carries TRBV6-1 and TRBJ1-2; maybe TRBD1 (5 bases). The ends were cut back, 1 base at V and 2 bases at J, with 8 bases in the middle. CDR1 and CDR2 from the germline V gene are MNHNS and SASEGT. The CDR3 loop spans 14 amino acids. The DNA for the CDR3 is TGTGCCAGCAGTGAAGTACAGGAGAACTATGGCTACACCTTC. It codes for CASSEVQENYGYTF.

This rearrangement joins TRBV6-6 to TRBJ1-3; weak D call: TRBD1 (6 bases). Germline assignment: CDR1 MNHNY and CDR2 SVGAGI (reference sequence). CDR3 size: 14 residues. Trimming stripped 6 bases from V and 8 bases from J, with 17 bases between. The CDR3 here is CASSSQGRGDTIYF. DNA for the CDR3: TGTGCCAGCAGCTCGCAGGGGCGCGGGGACACCATATATTTT.

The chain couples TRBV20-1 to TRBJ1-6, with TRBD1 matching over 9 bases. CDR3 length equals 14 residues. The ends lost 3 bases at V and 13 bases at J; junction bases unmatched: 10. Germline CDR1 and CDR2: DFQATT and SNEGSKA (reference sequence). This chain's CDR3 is CSARGEDRGWPLHF. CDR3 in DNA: TGCAGTGCTAGGGGGGAGGACAGGGGTTGGCCCCTCCACTTT.

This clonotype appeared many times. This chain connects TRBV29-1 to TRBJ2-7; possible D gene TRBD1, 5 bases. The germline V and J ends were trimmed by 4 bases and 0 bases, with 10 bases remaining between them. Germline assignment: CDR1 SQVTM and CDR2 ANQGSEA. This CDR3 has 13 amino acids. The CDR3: CSVGQLSSYEQYF. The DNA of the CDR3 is TGCAGCGTTGGACAGTTGAGCTCCTACGAGCAGTACTTC.

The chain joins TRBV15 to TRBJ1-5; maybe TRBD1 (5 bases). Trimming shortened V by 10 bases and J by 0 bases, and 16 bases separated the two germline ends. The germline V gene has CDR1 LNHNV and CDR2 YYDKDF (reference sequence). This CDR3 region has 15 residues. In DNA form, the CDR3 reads TGTGCCAGCTCACCCGGGGACTTTAGCAATCAGCCCCAGCATTTT. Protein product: CASSPGDFSNQPQHF.

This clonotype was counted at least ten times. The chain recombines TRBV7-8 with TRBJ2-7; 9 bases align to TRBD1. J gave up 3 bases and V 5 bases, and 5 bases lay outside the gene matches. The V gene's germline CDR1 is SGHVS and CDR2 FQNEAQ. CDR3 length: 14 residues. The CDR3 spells CASSPRTGDYEQYF. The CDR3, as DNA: TGTGCCAGCAGCCCGAGGACAGGGGACTACGAGCAGTACTTC.

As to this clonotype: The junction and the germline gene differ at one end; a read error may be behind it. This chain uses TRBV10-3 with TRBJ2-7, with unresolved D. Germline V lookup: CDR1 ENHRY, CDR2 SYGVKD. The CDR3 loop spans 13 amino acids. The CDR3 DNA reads TGTGCCAGCAGTTGTGCAACTTCCTACGAGCAGTACTTC. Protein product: CASSCATSYEQYF.